The sequence of this T cell receptor beta chain was determined in a study of blood T cells in healthy people across ages. In the study overall: Template switching retrieved approximately one barcoded beta molecule for each two T cells. Study results and limitations: Estimates based on one million T cells were treated as lower bounds. CMV infection status of these donors was not known.

The germline V gene encodes CDR1 LGHDT and CDR2 YNNKEL (reference sequence). V lost 0 bases and J lost 3, with 4 bases in between. The CDR3 has 13 residues. With respect to this clonotype: Its antigen remains unidentified.

Together with a sample-barcoded 5' primer, a J-beta primer mix was included in a second PCR lasting about 6 to 11 cycles. Each cDNA molecule was tagged by a template-switch adaptor with 12 random nucleotides. One entry per CDR3 protein, called by TCRdb with MiXCR from the 5' RACE reads. The data contain 550,000 to 800,000 distinct CDR3 sequences, around 20% of them seen just once; the ten biggest clones take up roughly 3.4%. This chain connects TRBV3-1 to TRBJ2-3; D is unclear. What was sequenced was blood. The TCR originated in a man between 65 and 85 years old in good health. The CDR3 DNA is TGTGCCAGCAGCCAAGAAGAGACAGATACGCAGTATTTT. Its protein product is CASSQEETDTQYF.